This T cell receptor (beta chain) was identified in a study of immune heterogeneity within non-small cell lung tumors. Study-level background: The tumor set comprised a handful of squamous cell carcinomas and some eleven non-squamous carcinomas (plus 1 not otherwise specified).

V lost 5 bases and J 7 bases, leaving 24 bases between the germline ends. The germline V gene has CDR1 LNHDA and CDR2 SQIVND (reference sequence). This CDR3 has 17 residues. TCRs were amplified from 450 to 700 ng gDNA of bulk tumor per sample. Surgery yielded several widely spaced biopsies per primary tumor. Enrolled patients presented with newly diagnosed, previously untreated non-small cell lung cancer and underwent curative surgery. Amplification of the TCR beta CDR3 was achieved through multiplex PCR with 32 V and 13 J primers. TCRdb analysed the multiplex PCR reads with MiXCR anew, one entry per CDR3 protein. The table records roughly 15,000 distinct CDR3 sequences, 30% to 35% of them present only once.

V gene TRBV19 combines with J gene TRBJ1-5; D is possibly TRBD1 (5 bases). The source of this sequence is a woman in her forties or fifties with non-small cell lung cancer. Sequencing was done on a sample of lung tumor tissue. Here the CDR3 reads CASSLGLGGAGSQPQHF. CDR3 DNA sequence: TGTGCCAGTAGTTTGGGATTGGGAGGGGCAGGGTCACAGCCCCAGCATTTT.